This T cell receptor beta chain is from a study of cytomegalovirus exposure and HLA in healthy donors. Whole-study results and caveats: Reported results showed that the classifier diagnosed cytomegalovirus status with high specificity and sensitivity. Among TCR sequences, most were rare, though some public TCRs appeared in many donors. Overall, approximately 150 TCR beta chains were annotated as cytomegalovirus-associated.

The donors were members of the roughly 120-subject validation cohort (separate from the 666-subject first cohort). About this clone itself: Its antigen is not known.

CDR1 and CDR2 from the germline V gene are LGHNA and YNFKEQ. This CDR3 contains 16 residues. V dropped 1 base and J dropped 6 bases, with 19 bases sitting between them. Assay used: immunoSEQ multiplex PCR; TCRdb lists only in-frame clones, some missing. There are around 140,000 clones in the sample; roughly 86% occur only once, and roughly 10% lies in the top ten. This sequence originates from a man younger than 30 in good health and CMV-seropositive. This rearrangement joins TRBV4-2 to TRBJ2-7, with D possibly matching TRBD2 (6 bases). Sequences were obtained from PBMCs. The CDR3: CASSQVDLAGSGEQYF. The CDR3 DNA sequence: TGTGCCAGCAGCCAAGTTGACCTGGCGGGAAGCGGCGAGCAGTACTTC.